This T cell receptor beta chain originates from a study of post-analysis software for immune sequencing data. Trimming pared 5 bases from V and 0 bases from J, leaving 5 bases between. Germline CDR1 is DFQATT and CDR2 is SNEGSKA (reference sequence). The CDR3 sequence is 11 residues long. In regard to this clonotype: Its antigen is unknown.

Findings of the study overall: Among about 5 TRBV segments more frequent in patients than controls were TRBV5-6, TRBV5-1 and TRBV20-1. Controls showed significantly higher normalized Chao1 diversity than did multiple sclerosis patients. By F measure, strong co-clustering occurred among samples prepared in the same batch.

Unique molecular identifiers featured in each of the TCR beta cDNA libraries. Yield was roughly 0.5 million cDNA molecules from roughly 0.93 to 9.6 million T cells. TCRdb passed the PCR reads through MiXCR, listing each CDR3 protein once. This table has approximately 570,000 distinct CDR3 sequences, about 40% appearing once. The receptor was isolated from a girl aged 5-17 years with multiple sclerosis. This chain joins TRBV20-1 and TRBJ2-7, with no clear D. Sequencing was performed on blood. The chain's CDR3 is CSALSSYEQYF. The CDR3, as DNA: TGCAGTGCTCTAAGCTCCTACGAGCAGTACTTC.